This T cell receptor beta chain was obtained from a study of blood T cell repertoires in COVID-19. Study information: Both acute and convalescent COVID-19 samples were obtained from the United States, Italy and Spain.

Patients from Seattle were sampled longitudinally, starting during active infection. Authors' processing steps: Scientists estimated how many nucleated cells there were by amplifying reference gene primers. Produced via immunoSEQ multiplex PCR; TCRdb's table is partial and in-frame only. For V, J and clone size, that table is used; D and trimming come from the DNA. Counted here are roughly 230,000 clones, 85% to 90% occurring once; the ten biggest clones make up approximately 2.3%. The length of the CDR3 is 15 residues. Trimming at V came to 6 bases and at J to 8 bases, leaving 9 bases not matched to a gene. Germline CDR1 reads LNHDA; CDR2 reads SQIVND (reference sequence).

The chain joins TRBV19 to TRBJ1-6; 8 positions match TRBD1. The sample consisted of peripheral blood. The source is a woman between 55 and 75 years old with COVID-19, enrolled during active disease. In nucleotides, the CDR3 is TGTGCCAGTAGCGACAGGGGTGTTGGTTATTCACCCCTCCACTTT. Translated: CASSDRGVGYSPLHF.